The 2 T cell receptor beta chains reported below all come from one sample, sequenced in a study of shared clonotypes between healthy human individuals. TCRdb's table, derived via immunoSEQ multiplex PCR, lists solely in-frame clones and lacks some. The sample holds about 1.5 million clones, 96% seen once. The sequencing input was naive CD4+ T cells sorted from blood. Subset meaning: CD45RA+ positively selected. All receptors come from a man aged 25 to 40 in good health.

The V call is TRBV6-5, the J call TRBJ1-1; 7 positions match TRBD1. V lost 5 bases to trimming and J lost 5 bases; unmatched junction nucleotides: 8. CDR3 length: 14 residues. Germline loops: CDR1 MNHEY, CDR2 SVGAGI. In DNA form, the CDR3 reads TGTGCCAGCAGTGAACTCAGGGGGGTAACTGAAGCTTTCTTT. Protein: CASSELRGVTEAFF.

The V and J genes are TRBV19 and TRBJ2-1, with 10 bases aligning to TRBD2. This CDR3 comprises 15 residues. Germline loops: CDR1 LNHDA, CDR2 SQIVND (reference sequence). The V and J ends lost 10 bases and 9 bases, in that order; junction bases with no gene match: 15. DNA for the CDR3: TGTGCCACGATCCCAGCGGGAGGGCCCTCGGGTGAGCAGTTCTTC. Protein sequence: CATIPAGGPSGEQFF.